The clone carrying this T cell receptor (beta chain) has just one count. Its antigen is still unknown. Treatment defined: 15 to 20 received Ad26.COV2.S at low or high dose, single or two shots; a few received placebo; per-sample allocation not given. The study sampled participants on day 63 after the first vaccine or placebo injection. Wuhan-strain SARS-CoV-2 spike was expressed by the Ad26 vector that made up the vaccine. These data originate in a study of Ad26.COV2.S vaccination and SARS-CoV-2 variants. Study outcomes and limitations: For non-spike TCRs, breadth in vaccine recipients resembled that in placebo recipients. Compared with placebo recipients, vaccine recipients had higher spike-specific TCR breadth. Reported post-vaccination CD8+ and CD4+ T cell responses to spike showed substantial breadth.

TCRdb's table, derived via immunoSEQ multiplex PCR, lists solely in-frame clones and lacks some. Among roughly 400,000 clones listed, over 80% were seen once. The sequence was collected from a person between 18 and 60 years old who received the Ad26.COV2.S COVID-19 vaccine or a placebo. The material was peripheral blood, obtained in a trial of Ad26.COV2.S vaccine versus placebo.

The CDR3 spells CSAKVTEAFF. CDR3 coding DNA: TGCAGTGCTAAAGTTACTGAAGCTTTCTTT. This chain uses TRBV20-1 with TRBJ1-1; D remains unclear. The CDR3 is made up of 10 amino acids. V lost 4 bases and J 5 bases, leaving 5 bases between the germline ends. CDR1 and CDR2 (germline): DFQATT, SNEGSKA (reference sequence).